Each of the 10 T cell receptor beta chains below was sequenced from the same sample in a study of type 1 regulatory T cells. These receptors have no known antigen. Each CDR3 protein gets one entry after TCRdb re-called the reads with MiXCR. The sample contains 68,000 or so distinct CDR3 sequences, about 50% of which appear only once. The sample taken for sequencing was cultured non-Tr1 T cells, either the whole culture or a sorted T cell fraction (not recorded which). All receptors come from a human donor in good health.

The V and J genes are TRBV20-1 and TRBJ2-5; TRBD1 agrees at 7 bases. This CDR3 is 13 amino acids long. V dropped 4 bases and J dropped 3; count of bases not matched to a gene: 5. Germline values: CDR1 DFQATT, CDR2 SNEGSKA (reference sequence). As DNA, the CDR3 is TGCAGTGCTACCACCGGGACAGAAGAGACCCAGTACTTC. Residues: CSATTGTEETQYF.

This clonotype has a handful of counts. This chain joins TRBV4-2 and TRBJ2-2; TRBD1 or TRBD2 may be the D gene (5 bases each). Per germline, CDR1 LGHNA and CDR2 YNFKEQ. The CDR3 is made up of 17 amino acids. V was trimmed by 0 bases and J by 3 bases, leaving 14 bases between them. The CDR3 nucleotides are TGTGCCAGCAGCCAAGATCGAGGGGAAGTCGACACCGGGGAGCTGTTTTTT. Translating gives CASSQDRGEVDTGELFF.

A few counts support this clonotype. J is TRBJ2-3 and V is TRBV6-1; TRBD2 is a possible D gene (6 bases). This CDR3 is 18 amino acids long. The germline gives CDR1 MNHNS, CDR2 SASEGT. The V end was cut by 8 bases, the J end by 0 bases, with 24 bases between. The CDR3 DNA follows: TGTGCCAGCCGAAGGAGGGCAGGAATCGGCACTAGCACAGATACGCAGTATTTT. Translating gives CASRRRAGIGTSTDTQYF.

The chain uses TRBV20-1 and TRBJ2-1, with D maybe TRBD1 (6 bases). Germline assignment: CDR1 DFQATT and CDR2 SNEGSKA (reference sequence). Trimming took off 5 bases at V and 6 bases at J, with 17 bases between the two ends. The CDR3 runs 14 residues. The CDR3 bases are TGCAGTGCTGGAAACAGGGTTGGTCTCAATGAGCAGTTCTTC. This gives the protein CSAGNRVGLNEQFF.

This sequence joins TRBV12-5 and TRBJ1-5; 10 bases are a match to TRBD1. Per the germline V gene, CDR1 is LGHNT and CDR2 is FRNRAP. The length of the CDR3 is 18 residues. Trimming at V came to 4 bases and at J to 0 bases, leaving 9 bases not matched to a gene. This CDR3 is CASGSEGQGPYSNQPQHF. The CDR3 region has the DNA TGTGCTAGTGGTTCGGAGGGACAGGGGCCTTATAGCAATCAGCCCCAGCATTTT.

The chain employs TRBV6-6 and TRBJ2-1; tentatively, D is TRBD1 (5 bases). This CDR3 has 16 amino acids. The V end was cut by 4 bases, the J end by 2 bases, with 15 bases between. Per germline, CDR1 MNHNY and CDR2 SVGAGI (reference sequence). The CDR3 bases are TGTGCCAGCAGTTTCGACAGATTCGGCACCTACAATGAGCAGTTCTTC. Amino acids: CASSFDRFGTYNEQFF.

The chain combines TRBV20-1 with TRBJ2-1; 11 nucleotides match TRBD2. Trimming took 1 base from V and 0 from J; bases not matched to a gene: 8. Germline CDR1 is DFQATT and CDR2 is SNEGSKA (reference sequence). This CDR3 is built from 18 residues. CDR3: CSARVTSGGASSYNEQFF. CDR3 DNA sequence: TGCAGTGCTAGAGTCACTAGCGGGGGTGCGAGCTCCTACAATGAGCAGTTCTTC.

This clonotype was observed a few times. This chain uses TRBV11-2 with TRBJ1-6; D not certain. Deletions cut 2 bases from V and 10 bases from J, with 12 bases between. The CDR3 extends over 14 amino acids. Looked up from germline, CDR1 is SGHAT and CDR2 is FQNNGV. The CDR3 here is CASSLLGVRSPLHF. CDR3 DNA sequence: TGTGCCAGCAGCTTACTCGGGGTCCGATCACCCCTCCACTTT.

The V and J genes are TRBV7-2 and TRBJ1-2; D is possibly TRBD1 (5 bases). This CDR3 region has 16 residues. Germline lookup yields CDR1 SGHTA and CDR2 FQGNSA. Deletions cut 1 base from V and 4 bases from J, with 16 bases between. The CDR3 spells CASSLGGSQHRYGYTF. The DNA for the CDR3 is TGTGCCAGCAGCTTAGGGGGGTCACAGCACCGCTATGGCTACACCTTC.

The V and J genes are TRBV12-3 or TRBV12-4 and TRBJ2-3; 14 bases are a match to TRBD2. V trimming: 4 bases; J trimming: 5 bases; junction bases outside the gene matches: 8. This CDR3 is 17 amino acids long. CDR3 bases: TGTGCCAGCAGTTCGATGACTAGCGGGGGGGCGGGAGATACGCAGTATTTT. Translating gives CASSSMTSGGAGDTQYF.